A single sample is the source of the 7 T cell receptor beta chains below, sequenced in a study of shared T cell receptors in the human thymus. Only in-frame clones appear in the TCRdb table, and some are missing; sequencing was by immunoSEQ multiplex PCR. The sample has approximately 760,000 clones; around 85% are singletons. These data are also associated with another study on human thymus T cells.

The sample consisted of thymocytes. Receptors originate from a girl under three years old with a congenital heart defect.

This chain connects TRBV7-8 to TRBJ1-2; TRBD1 matches at 7 bases. The CDR3 length is 14 residues. Trimming removed 0 bases from V and 5 bases from J; junction bases left unmatched: 3. Germline V lookup: CDR1 SGHVS, CDR2 FQNEAQ. As DNA, the CDR3 is TGTGCCAGCAGCTTAGCGCAACAGGGGTATGGCTACACCTTC. This translates into CASSLAQQGYGYTF.

This chain links TRBV29-1 with TRBJ1-2, with 9 positions matching TRBD1. CDR1 SQVTM and CDR2 ANQGSEA come from the germline V gene. The junction had 7 bases not matched to a gene; V was cut back by 0 bases and J by 8 bases. The CDR3 runs to 14 residues. CDR3 nucleotides: TGCAGCGTTGAAGACCGAGGGACAGGGCGCGGCTACACCTTC. It specifies CSVEDRGTGRGYTF.

V and J are TRBV19 and TRBJ1-5; TRBD1 matches at 9 bases. The CDR3 is 16 amino acids. J was trimmed by 3 bases and V by 1 base; bases with no gene match: 4. The germline gives CDR1 LNHDA, CDR2 SQIVND (reference sequence). The CDR3 sequence is CASSIGGDRANQPQHF. DNA of the CDR3: TGTGCCAGTAGTATAGGCGGGGACAGGGCCAATCAGCCCCAGCATTTT.

The chain links TRBV15 to TRBJ2-3, with 8 bases that match TRBD2. Germline V CDR1 and CDR2: LNHNV, YYDKDF (reference sequence). This CDR3 comprises 16 residues. J lost 2 bases, V lost 1 base, and 5 bases had no gene match. The CDR3 loop reads CATSRGRRGVTDTQYF. CDR3 bases: TGTGCCACCAGCAGAGGACGGCGGGGGGTCACAGATACGCAGTATTTT.

The chain recombines TRBV19 with TRBJ2-3, with 9 bases lining up with TRBD1. Unmatched junction bases numbered 11, after V lost 6 bases and J lost 7 bases. The V gene's germline CDR1 is LNHDA and CDR2 SQIVND (reference sequence). The length of the CDR3 is 15 residues. The CDR3 loop reads CASSLLPGQGYTQYF. DNA for the CDR3: TGTGCCAGTAGCTTACTCCCGGGACAGGGATATACGCAGTATTTT.

The gene calls are TRBV19 and TRBJ1-1, with D maybe TRBD1 (6 bases). CDR3 size: 16 residues. The germline V gene has CDR1 LNHDA and CDR2 SQIVND (reference sequence). Between the trimmed V and J ends, which lost 5 bases and 4 bases, there was a span of 20 bases. Written as DNA, the CDR3 is TGTGCCAGTAGTGCCCCCCACAGGGTCGGAGGCACTGAAGCTTTCTTT. It encodes CASSAPHRVGGTEAFF. Full variable domain (remainder filled in from reference TRBV19 and TRBJ1-1): DGGITQSPKYLFRKEGQNVTLSCEQNLNHDAMYWYRQDPGQGLRLIYYSQIVNDFQKGDIAEGYSVSREKKESFPLTVTSAQKNPTAFYLCASSAPHRVGGTEAFFGQGTRLTVV.

This chain joins TRBV5-6 and TRBJ1-6; TRBD1 might be the D (6 bases). This CDR3 is 16 amino acids long. Per germline, CDR1 SGHDT and CDR2 YYEEEE. The V and J ends lost 0 bases and 7 bases respectively, with 14 bases between them. Here the CDR3 DNA reads TGTGCCAGCAGCTTGGCCGGTTTGGACAGCAATTCACCCCTCCACTTT. It specifies CASSLAGLDSNSPLHF.